The 31 T cell receptor beta chains presented below share a single source sample, sequenced in a study of OX40 agonist ivuxolimab in advanced cancers. The library came from the immunoSEQ multiplex PCR assay. Not all clones reach the TCRdb copy of this immuneACCESS table, which keeps in-frame sequences only. Checked studies attribute under half of the gap to unresolved V genes and leave the rest unexplained. The sample yields 99,000 or so clones; around nine tenths were counted once. The ten biggest clones cover around 0.3% of the sample. Source: CD4+ or CD8+ T cells sorted from blood, taken in a trial of the OX40 agonist ivuxolimab. The receptors were gathered from an adult with an advanced solid tumor such as melanoma, head and neck, liver or kidney cancer.

The V and J genes are TRBV15 and TRBJ2-7; 7 bases align to TRBD2. CDR3 size: 14 residues. V lost 1 base and J lost 7; bases outside the gene matches: 7. The germline CDR1 and CDR2 sequences are LNHNV and YYDKDF (reference sequence). CDR3 amino acids: CATSRGGSAGEQYF. For the CDR3, the DNA is TGTGCCACCAGCAGAGGGGGATCAGCGGGGGAGCAGTACTTC.

CDR3 DNA: TGTGCCAGCAGTGCAGTAGGACTAGCGGGAGGAACGCAGTACTTC. It is translated as CASSAVGLAGGTQYF. The chain uses TRBV6-1 and TRBJ2-7, with 14 bases identical to TRBD2. J gave up 9 bases and V 4 bases, and 8 bases lay outside the gene matches. CDR1 MNHNS and CDR2 SASEGT come from the germline V gene. This CDR3 is built from 15 residues.

This chain connects TRBV11-2 to TRBJ2-1, with 10 bases aligning to TRBD2. The CDR3 covers 16 residues. Germline trimming cut 1 base from V and 7 bases from J; bases unmatched to any gene: 7. Germline CDR1 is SGHAT and CDR2 is FQNNGV. In DNA form, the CDR3 reads TGTGCCAGCAGCTTAGTGGCTAGCGGGAGCGGGAATGAGCAGTTCTTC. Protein product: CASSLVASGSGNEQFF. Drawing the rest from reference TRBV11-2 and TRBJ2-1, the complete variable domain is EAGVAQSPRYKIIEKRQSVAFWCNPISGHATLYWYQQILGQGPKLLIQFQNNGVVDDSQLPKDRFSAERLKGVDSTLKIQPAKLEDSAVYLCASSLVASGSGNEQFFGPGTRLTVL.

This chain connects TRBV9 to TRBJ2-3, with D possibly matching TRBD2 (6 bases). CDR1 is SGDLS, CDR2 YYNGEE, per germline. Between the trimmed V and J ends, which lost 4 bases and 0 bases, there was a span of 12 bases. This CDR3 comprises 15 residues. As DNA, the CDR3 is TGTGCCAGCAGCCAAACTAGCCATAGCACAGATACGCAGTATTTT. As protein: CASSQTSHSTDTQYF.

The chain employs TRBV19 and TRBJ2-2; D is unclear. Germline V gene lookup returns CDR1 LNHDA and CDR2 SQIVND (reference sequence). CDR3 length: 13 amino acids. V gave up 7 bases and J gave up 4 bases, with 10 bases separating them. In DNA form, the CDR3 reads TGTGCCAGTACCTGGCTGACCACCGGGGAGCTGTTTTTT. Encoded protein: CASTWLTTGELFF.

The chain joins TRBV19 to TRBJ2-7, with 7 bases aligning to TRBD1. V trimming: 3 bases; J trimming: 3 bases; junction bases outside the gene matches: 17. Per germline, CDR1 LNHDA and CDR2 SQIVND (reference sequence). The CDR3 has 18 amino acids. The CDR3 sequence is CASSMRGRTRDSYYEQYF. In DNA, the CDR3 is TGTGCCAGTAGTATGAGGGGCAGGACCCGGGACAGCTACTACGAGCAGTACTTC.

On this clone itself: This sample also contains other DNA sequences that code for the same CDR3. The V and J genes are TRBV27 and TRBJ2-7, with a possible D match to TRBD2 (5 bases). The ends were cut back, 5 bases at V and 2 bases at J, with 13 bases in the middle. Germline lookup yields CDR1 MNHEY and CDR2 SMNVEV (reference sequence). CDR3 length: 14 amino acids. CDR3 loop: CASSERERPYEQYF. DNA for the CDR3: TGTGCCAGCAGTGAACGGGAAAGACCCTACGAGCAGTACTTC.

J is TRBJ1-4 and V is TRBV18; a weak D match, TRBD1 (6 bases). CDR1 and CDR2 from the germline V gene are KGHSH and LQKENI. Trimming took off 4 bases at V and 5 bases at J, with 11 bases between the two ends. The CDR3 extends over 14 amino acids. CDR3 nucleotides: TGTGCCAGCTCACTACAGGGCCAGAATGAAAAACTGTTTTTT. It specifies CASSLQGQNEKLFF.

This clone appeared a single time. The gene calls are TRBV6-1 and TRBJ2-1, with TRBD2 matching over 8 bases. The length of the CDR3 is 15 residues. Germline trimming cut 3 bases from V and 1 base from J; bases unmatched to any gene: 2. Germline-derived CDR1 and CDR2 are MNHNS and SASEGT. For the CDR3, the DNA is TGTGCCAGCAGTGACGTAGCGGGGTCCTACAATGAGCAGTTCTTC. Its translation: CASSDVAGSYNEQFF.

The rearrangement uses TRBV5-4 and TRBJ2-3; 9 bases are a match to TRBD2. Trimming cost V 4 bases and J 4 bases; bases outside gene matches: 13. Germline V CDR1 and CDR2: SGHNT, YYREEE (reference sequence). The CDR3 runs to 17 residues. The CDR3 bases are TGTGCCAGCAGCCCAAGACGTAGCGGGAGCGGGTCAGATACGCAGTATTTT. Amino acid sequence: CASSPRRSGSGSDTQYF.

V gene TRBV21-1 combines with J gene TRBJ1-1; the table's D call TRBD1 went unverified against the DNA. TRBV21-1 is assigned pseudogene status. The CDR3 spans 21 residues. The CDR3 sequence is CASSKGGALQVLLGYDTEAFF. The CDR3 DNA follows: TGTGCCAGCAGCAAAGGCGGAGCATTACAGGTCTTACTGGGGTATGACACTGAAGCTTTCTTT.

The chain uses TRBV7-8 and TRBJ2-3, with a weak D call TRBD2 (5 bases). This CDR3 has 16 amino acids. Trimming took off 6 bases at V and 0 bases at J, with 16 bases between the two ends. The germline CDR1 and CDR2 sequences are SGHVS and FQNEAQ. CDR3 loop: CASSSSPGVSTDTQYF. The DNA of the CDR3 is TGTGCCAGCAGTTCCAGCCCCGGGGTTAGCACAGATACGCAGTATTTT.

This chain joins TRBV18 and TRBJ2-2, with D hard to call. Trimming pared 0 bases from V and 6 bases from J, leaving 2 bases between. This CDR3 has 12 residues. CDR1 is KGHSH and CDR2 is LQKENI in the germline V gene. DNA of the CDR3: TGTGCCAGCTCACCACCGGCCGGGGAGCTGTTTTTT. Residues: CASSPPAGELFF.

The J gene is TRBJ1-6, the V gene TRBV25-1, with TRBD1 as a possible D gene (5 bases). The V gene lost 4 bases and the J gene lost 7 bases, with 11 bases spanning the gap. The CDR3 loop spans 14 amino acids. Germline V lookup: CDR1 MGHDK, CDR2 SYGVNS. The CDR3 loop is CASSAGTGNSPLHF. CDR3 in DNA: TGTGCCAGCAGTGCCGGGACGGGGAATTCACCCCTCCACTTT.

In this sample, this clone turned up once. The chain has TRBV7-9 and TRBJ2-5; 8 positions agree with TRBD1. The CDR3 extends over 15 amino acids. V was clipped by 5 bases and J by 2 bases; unmatched bases: 7. Germline CDR1 reads SEHNR; CDR2 reads FQNEAQ (reference sequence). The CDR3 coding sequence is TGTGCCAGCAGCCGCGGGACAGGCATTCAAGAGACCCAGTACTTC. Protein: CASSRGTGIQETQYF.

The chain joins TRBV7-3 to TRBJ2-3, with 11 bases matching TRBD1. V shed 5 bases, J shed 5 bases, and the junction held 6 bases outside the gene matches. This CDR3 is built from 15 residues. Germline loops: CDR1 SGHTA, CDR2 FQGTGA. The CDR3 bases are TGTGCCAGCAGCCCAGGGACAGGGGGTAGAGATACGCAGTATTTT. This translates into CASSPGTGGRDTQYF.

This rearrangement joins TRBV5-1 to TRBJ2-1; either TRBD1 or TRBD2 may fit D (5 bases each). Germline V gene lookup returns CDR1 SGHRS and CDR2 YFSETQ. There are 14 residues in the CDR3. Between the trimmed V and J ends, which lost 3 bases and 3 bases, there was a span of 10 bases. The DNA for the CDR3 is TGCGCCAGCAGCTCAGGGACCCACTACAATGAGCAGTTCTTC. Protein product: CASSSGTHYNEQFF.

The chain couples TRBV23-1 to TRBJ2-7; D is unresolved. TRBV23-1 is labeled an ORF, and its function is uncertain. The CDR3 contains 14 residues. V lost 4 bases and J 1 base, leaving 11 bases between the germline ends. In DNA form, the CDR3 reads TGCGCCAGCAGTCGATCGGCGAAGTCCTACGAGCAGTACTTC. It yields the protein CASSRSAKSYEQYF.

The chain carries TRBV11-2 and TRBJ1-3, with TRBD1 matching 7 bases. J gave up 4 bases and V 3 bases, and 6 bases lay outside the gene matches. CDR3 length equals 15 residues. The V gene's germline CDR1 is SGHAT and CDR2 FQNNGV. The chain's CDR3 is CASSFFRGSGNTIYF. CDR3 bases: TGTGCCAGCAGCTTCTTCAGGGGGTCCGGAAACACCATATATTTT.

The chain links TRBV5-6 to TRBJ2-7, with D perhaps TRBD2 (5 bases). CDR3 length equals 15 residues. V lost 4 bases and J lost 4, with 18 bases in between. CDR1 and CDR2 from the germline V gene are SGHDT and YYEEEE. The CDR3 protein is CASSRGQARTYEQYF. The DNA for the CDR3 is TGTGCCAGCAGCCGAGGGCAGGCCCGTACATACGAGCAGTACTTC.

The chain links TRBV7-8 to TRBJ2-1; 8 positions match TRBD2. V was clipped by 1 base and J by 8 bases; unmatched bases: 7. The CDR3 is 15 amino acids. CDR1 and CDR2 from the germline V gene are SGHVS and FQNEAQ. CDR3 in amino acids: CASSLGGRLLYEQFF. The CDR3 DNA is TGTGCCAGCAGCTTAGGCGGGAGGCTCCTCTATGAGCAGTTCTTC.

This sequence joins TRBV10-3 and TRBJ2-7; 11 positions match TRBD1. In germline, CDR1 is ENHRY, CDR2 SYGVKD. The CDR3 runs 14 residues. Germline trimming cut 7 bases from V and 2 bases from J; bases unmatched to any gene: 4. CDR3 residues: CAITPGQGAYEQYF. Here the CDR3 DNA reads TGTGCCATCACCCCGGGACAGGGGGCCTACGAGCAGTACTTC.

This clone was detected ten times or more. The CDR3, as DNA: TGTGCCAGTAGTTCTCGGACGGTGAGAGGAAACACCATATATTTT. Protein: CASSSRTVRGNTIYF. This chain uses TRBV19 with TRBJ1-3; D is unclear. V lost 5 bases, J lost 4 bases, and 15 bases lay in between. The germline V gene encodes CDR1 LNHDA and CDR2 SQIVND (reference sequence). This CDR3 region has 15 residues.

V gene TRBV7-9 combines with J gene TRBJ1-1; 8 bases map to TRBD1. CDR1 and CDR2 from the germline V gene are SEHNR and FQNEAQ (reference sequence). Trimming cost V 7 bases and J 5 bases; bases outside gene matches: 12. This CDR3 contains 15 residues. CDR3 sequence: CASKPPGGRGTEAFF. CDR3 DNA sequence: TGTGCCAGCAAACCTCCAGGGGGCAGAGGAACTGAAGCTTTCTTT.

This clone was recorded a few times. The chain uses TRBV7-3 and TRBJ2-7, with 7 bases matching TRBD1. CDR1 is SGHTA and CDR2 is FQGTGA in the germline V gene. J gave up 8 bases and V 4 bases, and 11 bases lay outside the gene matches. The CDR3 is 14 amino acids. CDR3 nucleotide sequence: TGTGCCAGCAGCTCCGGGACAGCAGAAAGCCAGCAGTACTTC. Translation: CASSSGTAESQQYF.

The V call is TRBV15, the J call TRBJ2-1, with D possibly matching TRBD1 (5 bases). Per germline, CDR1 LNHNV and CDR2 YYDKDF (reference sequence). CDR3 length equals 17 residues. Trimming stripped 1 base from V and 9 bases from J, with 22 bases between. CDR3 in amino acids: CATSRGQTLTQGSEQFF. The CDR3 DNA reads as TGTGCCACCAGCAGAGGACAGACCCTAACGCAGGGCAGTGAGCAGTTCTTC.

In its sample, this clone was seen once. The rearrangement uses TRBV7-3 and TRBJ2-1; TRBD2 matches 8 bases. The CDR3 spans 15 residues. Germline V gene sequence: CDR1 SGHTA, CDR2 FQGTGA. V was pared by 5 bases and J by 0 bases, with 3 bases of the junction left unmatched. CDR3 sequence (DNA): TGTGCCAGCAGCCGCACTAGCGGCTCCTACAATGAGCAGTTCTTC. Translating it yields CASSRTSGSYNEQFF.

This rearrangement joins TRBV6-5 to TRBJ1-2; no clear D gene. Germline lookup yields CDR1 MNHEY and CDR2 SVGAGI. Trimming took 0 bases from V and 7 from J, leaving 15 bases between them. The CDR3 is made up of 15 amino acids. CDR3 sequence: CASSYSPDPGRGYTF. CDR3 in DNA: TGTGCCAGCAGTTACTCGCCCGACCCAGGACGTGGCTACACCTTC.

The chain employs TRBV14 and TRBJ2-1, with D possibly TRBD2 on 5 matching bases. In germline, CDR1 is SGHDN, CDR2 FVKESK. The length of the CDR3 is 17 residues. The V end was cut by 3 bases, the J end by 6 bases, with 21 bases between. The CDR3 loop reads CASSHLIAFPDGNEQFF. Here the CDR3 DNA reads TGTGCCAGCAGCCACTTAATAGCGTTTCCCGACGGCAATGAGCAGTTCTTC.

The J gene is TRBJ2-3, the V gene TRBV9; unclear D gene. Trimming pared 0 bases from V and 4 bases from J, leaving 12 bases between. The CDR3 has 15 residues. Germline V gene data show CDR1 as SGDLS and CDR2 as YYNGEE. This CDR3 reads CASSVGQREADTQYF. The CDR3 DNA is TGTGCCAGCAGCGTAGGCCAGCGCGAGGCAGATACGCAGTATTTT.

This sequence joins TRBV7-2 and TRBJ1-4; no clear D gene. Trimming removed 1 base from V and 4 bases from J, with 4 bases in between. This CDR3 has 13 amino acids. The germline CDR1 and CDR2 sequences are SGHTA and FQGNSA. This chain's CDR3 is CASSLVYNEKLFF. CDR3 sequence (DNA): TGTGCCAGCAGCTTAGTGTATAATGAAAAACTGTTTTTT. The whole variable domain, remainder taken from reference TRBV7-2 and TRBJ1-4, is GAGVSQSPSNKVTEKGKDVELRCDPISGHTALYWYRQSLGQGLEFLIYFQGNSAPDKSGLPSDRFSAERTGGSVSTLTIQRTQQEDSAVYLCASSLVYNEKLFFGSGTQLSVL.